These 15 T cell receptor beta chains came from one sample sequenced in a study of beta chain features in type 1 diabetes. Of the isolated RNA, all was reverse transcribed, and so the sequenced material was expressed TCRB transcripts. The data were produced by immunoSEQ multiplex PCR, yet TCRdb's version contains in-frame clones alone and is incomplete. The profile shows over 300,000 clones, 9.3% of them singletons. Their antigens remain unidentified. General study findings and limits: The study found moderately but significantly shorter TCRB CDR3s in all four CD4+ subsets of Type 1 diabetes patients.

Sequencing was performed on central memory CD4+ T cells from blood. The receptors stem from a man aged 30-40 years with type 1 diabetes.

The rearrangement links TRBV7-2 to TRBJ1-2; TRBD1 agrees at 7 bases. The CDR3 sequence is 14 residues long. Germline trimming cut 5 bases from V and 5 bases from J; bases unmatched to any gene: 8. CDR1 SGHTA and CDR2 FQGNSA come from the germline V gene. The CDR3 DNA reads TGTGCCAGCAGCGCCTCCGGGACAGCGTATGGCTACACCTTC. Residues: CASSASGTAYGYTF.

The chain has TRBV25-1 and TRBJ1-3; D is uncertain. CDR1 and CDR2 (germline): MGHDK, SYGVNS. With 6 bases removed from V and 0 bases from J, the gap between germline ends came to 15 bases. The CDR3 contains 16 residues. The CDR3 protein is CASSNLGPISGNTIYF. CDR3 nucleotide sequence: TGTGCCAGCAGCAACTTAGGTCCCATCTCTGGAAACACCATATATTTT.

V and J are TRBV7-9 and TRBJ2-7; the D is unclear. The CDR3 has 12 residues. The V gene lost 3 bases and the J gene lost 3 bases, with 6 bases spanning the gap. Per the germline V gene, CDR1 is SEHNR and CDR2 is FQNEAQ (reference sequence). The CDR3 nucleotides read TGTGCCAGCAGCTTGAAGAGCTACGAGCAGTACTTC. It is translated as CASSLKSYEQYF.

The V and J genes are TRBV7-2 and TRBJ1-1; D unclear. V lost 5 bases, J lost 4 bases, and 11 bases lay in between. The germline CDR1 and CDR2 sequences are SGHTA and FQGNSA. This CDR3 has 13 residues. CDR3 bases: TGTGCCAGCAGCAACCTCGCTGCCACTGAAGCTTTCTTT. Protein product: CASSNLAATEAFF.

Points on this clone: Within the sample, other DNA sequences also encode this same CDR3. V gene TRBV7-2 combines with J gene TRBJ2-7, with no clear D. With 1 base removed from V and 0 bases from J, the gap between germline ends came to 7 bases. Germline CDR1 is SGHTA and CDR2 is FQGNSA. The CDR3 covers 14 residues. CDR3 sequence reads: CASSLDGSSYEQYF. The CDR3, as DNA: TGTGCCAGCAGCTTAGACGGAAGCTCCTACGAGCAGTACTTC.

Only a few counts were recorded for this clone. The CDR3 DNA reads TGTGCCAGCGTTCTAGTGGCTGAAGCTTTCTTT. The encoded protein is CASVLVAEAFF. The rearrangement links TRBV6-6 to TRBJ1-1; D is ambiguous. Germline lookup yields CDR1 MNHNY and CDR2 SVGAGI (reference sequence). V shed 8 bases and J shed 6 bases, with 10 bases lying between them. CDR3 length: 11 residues.

This clone came up a few times. The rearrangement links TRBV5-1 to TRBJ2-4; 7 bases are a match to TRBD2. Germline CDR1 SGHRS, CDR2 YFSETQ. The CDR3 extends over 16 amino acids. The CDR3 spells CAPTSGSGAAKNIQYF. CDR3 DNA sequence: TGCGCACCAACCTCGGGGAGCGGGGCAGCCAAAAACATTCAGTACTTC.

This clone was seen a handful of times. CDR3 residues: CASSATELNIQYF. The CDR3 bases are TGCGCCAGCAGCGCCACAGAATTAAACATTCAGTACTTC. V and J are TRBV5-1 and TRBJ2-4; D not resolved. Germline V gene lookup returns CDR1 SGHRS and CDR2 YFSETQ. Trimming took off 4 bases at V and 6 bases at J, with 11 bases between the two ends. There are 13 residues in the CDR3.

CDR3: CASSVVTGAMNTGELFF. DNA for the CDR3: TGTGCCAGCAGCGTAGTAACGGGGGCAATGAACACCGGGGAGCTGTTTTTT. The J gene is TRBJ2-2, the V gene TRBV9, with D perhaps TRBD1 or TRBD2 (6 bases each). Germline CDR1 reads SGDLS; CDR2 reads YYNGEE. Trimming shortened V by 0 bases and J by 1 base, and 13 bases separated the two germline ends. The CDR3 runs 17 residues.

This clone was observed a handful of times. This chain joins TRBV7-8 and TRBJ2-1, with 8 bases matching TRBD1. With V trimmed by 8 bases and J by 7 bases, 7 bases remained unmatched. CDR3 size: 13 residues. The germline V gene encodes CDR1 SGHVS and CDR2 FQNEAQ. In nucleotides, the CDR3 is TGTGCCAGCCTACGTACAGGGGGAAATGAGCAGTTCTTC. Translated, it gives CASLRTGGNEQFF.

A few counts support this clone. V gene TRBV6-6 combines with J gene TRBJ2-5; 9 positions match TRBD2. In germline, CDR1 is MNHNY, CDR2 SVGAGI (reference sequence). The CDR3 runs 15 residues. V was clipped by 8 bases and J by 1 base; unmatched bases: 8. CDR3 region: CASCRVAGAQETQYF. Written as DNA, the CDR3 is TGTGCCAGCTGTCGGGTAGCGGGGGCCCAAGAGACCCAGTACTTC.

This chain uses TRBV11-2 with TRBJ2-7; 7 positions agree with TRBD1. The CDR3 covers 14 residues. V was clipped by 1 base and J by 6 bases; unmatched bases: 6. Germline V gene data show CDR1 as SGHAT and CDR2 as FQNNGV. The CDR3 sequence is CASSLAGQRSEQYF. Written as DNA, the CDR3 is TGTGCCAGCAGCTTAGCGGGACAGCGGAGCGAGCAGTACTTC.

This clone was recorded at least ten times. Other DNA sequences in the sample encode the same CDR3. This sequence joins TRBV4-3 and TRBJ2-7, with 9 bases matching TRBD1. The CDR3 has 14 residues. V trimming: 3 bases; J trimming: 5 bases; junction bases outside the gene matches: 5. CDR1 is LGHNA, CDR2 YSLEER, per germline. The CDR3 DNA reads as TGCGCCAGCAGCCAGAGGACAGGGGAAGACGAGCAGTACTTC. As protein: CASSQRTGEDEQYF.

This clone was found a few times. The CDR3 spells CASTRQGAVGELFF. The DNA for the CDR3 is TGTGCCAGCACCCGACAGGGGGCGGTCGGGGAGCTGTTTTTT. This chain joins TRBV4-2 and TRBJ2-2, with 10 bases aligning to TRBD1. The CDR3 covers 14 residues. The junction had 6 bases not matched to a gene; V was cut back by 7 bases and J by 7 bases. Per germline, CDR1 LGHNA and CDR2 YNFKEQ.

This clone was seen repeatedly, ten times or more. The sample has other DNA sequences that encode this CDR3 too. The chain carries TRBV30 and TRBJ2-6; 9 bases are a match to TRBD1. V was pared by 3 bases and J by 4 bases, with 19 bases of the junction left unmatched. CDR3 length equals 20 residues. Germline-derived CDR1 and CDR2 are GTSNPN and SVGIG (reference sequence). The CDR3 region is CAWSGNSGTGPRGGANVLTF. CDR3 sequence (DNA): TGTGCCTGGAGCGGGAATTCCGGGACAGGGCCCCGGGGGGGGGCCAACGTCCTGACTTTC. The full variable domain, rest sourced from reference TRBV30 and TRBJ2-6, is SQTIHQWPATLVQPVGSPLSLECTVEGTSNPNLYWYRQAAGRGLQLLFYSVGIGQISSEVPQNLSASRPQDRQFILSSKKLLLSDSGFYLCAWSGNSGTGPRGGANVLTFGAGSRLTVL.